In this sample, the clone carrying this T cell receptor (beta chain) turned up many times. The junction and the germline gene differ at one end; a read error may be behind it. This sample is drawn from a study of T cells in Graves' hyperthyroidism and ophthalmopathy. Study in general: Peripheral blood was obtained at initial diagnosis, preceding any treatment.

This CDR3 is 15 amino acids long. CDR1 SNHLY and CDR2 FYNNEI come from the germline V gene. Researchers took RNA transcripts and amplified the TCR beta CDR3 regions from them. With the HTBI primer set, the TCR CDR3 went through a first round of RT-PCR. TCRdb fed the multiplex PCR reads into MiXCR, producing one record per CDR3 protein. Of approximately 400,000 distinct CDR3 sequences in the sample, 15% to 18% are singletons; the top ten hold around 7.3%. The PBMCs had their origin in 7.5 to 10 ml of fresh peripheral blood. The gene calls are TRBV2 and TRBJ1-6; 10 bases are a match to TRBD1. Sequenced: blood. The receptor was derived from a woman younger than 35 with Graves' hyperthyroidism. CDR3: CASSGDRGYNSPLHF. The CDR3 nucleotides are TGCGCCAGCAGCGGGGACAGGGGTTACAATTCACCCCTCCACTTT.